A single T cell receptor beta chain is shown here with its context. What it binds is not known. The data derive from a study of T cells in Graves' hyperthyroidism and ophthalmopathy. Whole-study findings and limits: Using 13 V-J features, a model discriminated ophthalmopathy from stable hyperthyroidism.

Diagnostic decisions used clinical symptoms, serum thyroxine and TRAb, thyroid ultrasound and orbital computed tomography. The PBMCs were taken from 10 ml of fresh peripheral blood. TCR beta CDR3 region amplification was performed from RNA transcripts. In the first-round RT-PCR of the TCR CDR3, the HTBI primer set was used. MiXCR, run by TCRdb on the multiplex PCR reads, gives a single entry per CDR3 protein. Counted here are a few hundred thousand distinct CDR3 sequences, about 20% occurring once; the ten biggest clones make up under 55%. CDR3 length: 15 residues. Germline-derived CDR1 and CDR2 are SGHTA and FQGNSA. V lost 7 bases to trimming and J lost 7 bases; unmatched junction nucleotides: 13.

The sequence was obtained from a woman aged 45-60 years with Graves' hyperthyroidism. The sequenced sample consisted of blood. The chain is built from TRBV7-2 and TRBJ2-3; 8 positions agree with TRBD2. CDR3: CASNPAAGAGNTQYF. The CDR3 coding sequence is TGTGCCAGCAACCCCGCAGCGGGAGCGGGGAATACGCAGTATTTT. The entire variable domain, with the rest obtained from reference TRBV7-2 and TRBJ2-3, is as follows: GAGVSQSPSNKVTEKGKDVELRCDPISGHTALYWYRQSLGQGLEFLIYFQGNSAPDKSGLPSDRFSAERTGGSVSTLTIQRTQQEDSAVYLCASNPAAGAGNTQYFGPGTRLTVL.